The 19 T cell receptor beta chains listed next were all sequenced from one sample in a study of T cells in Graves' hyperthyroidism and ophthalmopathy. The TCR beta CDR3 regions underwent amplification using RNA transcripts as the source. In the first-round RT-PCR of the TCR CDR3, the HTBI primer set was used. A single record per CDR3 protein comes from TCRdb applying MiXCR to the multiplex PCR reads. Of nearly 600,000 distinct CDR3 sequences listed, over 12% were seen once; the top ten hold 7% to 9%. Sequencing was done on a sample of blood. These receptors were collected from a woman under 30 with Graves' ophthalmopathy.

This clonotype was detected a few times. The rearrangement links TRBV5-1 to TRBJ1-2; 7 nucleotides line up with TRBD1. Trimming at V came to 0 bases and at J to 4 bases, leaving 9 bases not matched to a gene. Germline CDR1 SGHRS, CDR2 YFSETQ. The CDR3 has 16 amino acids. DNA of the CDR3: TGCGCCAGCAGCTTGGTAGGGGGCGCCCAGGGCTATGGCTACACCTTC. Translating it yields CASSLVGGAQGYGYTF.

This clonotype was detected ten times or more. The chain links TRBV20-1 to TRBJ1-5; 7 nucleotides align to TRBD1. In germline, CDR1 is DFQATT, CDR2 SNEGSKA (reference sequence). V shed 1 base and J 5 bases; nucleotides not matched to a gene: 8. The CDR3 has 15 residues. As DNA, the CDR3 is TGCAGTGCTAGAGCTAGGGGGCTGGGGCATCAGCCCCAGCATTTT. Its protein is CSARARGLGHQPQHF.

The chain couples TRBV6-5 to TRBJ1-1; D is perhaps TRBD1 (5 bases). The CDR3 runs to 15 residues. CDR1 and CDR2 (germline): MNHEY, SVGAGI. Trimming took off 0 bases at V and 3 bases at J, with 11 bases between the two ends. CDR3 in DNA: TGTGCCAGCAGTTACTCGTCCGGGGGTGACACTGAAGCTTTCTTT. This codes for CASSYSSGGDTEAFF.

This clonotype has just a few counts. The V gene is TRBV18, the J gene TRBJ2-1; unclear D gene. The CDR3 length is 16 residues. V lost 0 bases, J lost 4 bases, and 13 bases lay in between. The germline V gene has CDR1 KGHSH and CDR2 LQKENI. The CDR3 is CASSPPNSPRYNEQFF. The CDR3 region has the DNA TGTGCCAGCTCACCACCCAATAGCCCGAGGTACAATGAGCAGTTCTTC.

This clonotype showed up many times. The CDR3 sequence is CASSQPRASGRAWISYEQYF. In DNA, the CDR3 is TGTGCCAGCAGCCAACCCAGGGCTAGCGGGAGGGCCTGGATCTCCTACGAGCAGTACTTC. V usage is TRBV3-1 and J usage is TRBJ2-7, with TRBD2 matching 12 bases. This CDR3 is 20 amino acids long. Germline V gives CDR1 LGHDT, CDR2 YNNKEL (reference sequence). J was trimmed by 0 bases and V by 2 bases; bases with no gene match: 14.

There are many counts of this clonotype. This chain connects TRBV5-5 to TRBJ2-1; 7 bases line up with TRBD2. The CDR3 length is 14 residues. Trimming removed 1 base from V and 4 bases from J; junction bases left unmatched: 2. The germline V gene encodes CDR1 SGHKS and CDR2 YYEKEE (reference sequence). Here the CDR3 reads CASSLSGEYNEQFF. CDR3 bases: TGTGCCAGCAGCTTGAGCGGGGAGTACAATGAGCAGTTCTTC.

This clonotype was recorded many times. J is TRBJ1-5 and V is TRBV7-2; maybe TRBD1 (5 bases). Trimming shortened V by 1 base and J by 3 bases, and 13 bases separated the two germline ends. This CDR3 region has 16 residues. The V gene's germline CDR1 is SGHTA and CDR2 FQGNSA. CDR3 protein: CASSLGRAGNNQPQHF. The CDR3 DNA reads as TGTGCCAGCAGCTTAGGGAGGGCAGGGAACAATCAGCCCCAGCATTTT.

Of note for this clonotype: At one end, the junction sequence differs from germline, possibly due to a read error. DNA for the CDR3: TGTGCTAGCAGCTCTGGGCCCGACTACGAGCAGTACTTC. It encodes CASSSGPDYEQYF. The chain uses TRBV7-7 and TRBJ2-7; no reliable D call. The CDR3 is 13 residues long. CDR1 is SSHAT and CDR2 is FNYEAQ in the germline V gene (reference sequence). Complete variable domain (other parts from reference TRBV7-7 and TRBJ2-7): GAGVSQSPRYKVTKRGQDVTLRCDPISSHATLYWYQQALGQGPEFLTYFNYEAQPDKSGLPSDRFSAERPEGSISTLTIQRTEQRDSAMYRCASSSGPDYEQYFGPGTRLTVT.

This clonotype appeared a few times. The V and J genes are TRBV6-1 and TRBJ1-1; the D gene is possibly TRBD1 (5 bases). Deletions cut 2 bases from V and 10 bases from J, with 17 bases between. Looked up from germline, CDR1 is MNHNS and CDR2 is SASEGT. This CDR3 comprises 14 residues. This chain's CDR3 is CASSERPSWGGAFF. The DNA for the CDR3 is TGTGCCAGCAGTGAAAGGCCTTCCTGGGGGGGAGCTTTCTTT.

This clonotype was detected many times. The CDR3 bases are TGTGCCAGCAGCTGGGACACTGAAGCTTTCTTT. Encoded protein: CASSWDTEAFF. This chain connects TRBV7-9 to TRBJ1-1; D is uncertain. The CDR3 is made up of 11 amino acids. Trimming removed 4 bases from V and 3 bases from J, with 3 bases in between. CDR1 and CDR2 from the germline V gene are SEHNR and FQNEAQ (reference sequence).

V gene TRBV6-5 combines with J gene TRBJ2-7, with D maybe TRBD2 (6 bases). Trimming took off 0 bases at V and 6 bases at J, with 15 bases between the two ends. The CDR3 has 15 residues. Germline CDR1 is MNHEY and CDR2 is SVGAGI. As DNA, the CDR3 is TGTGCCAGCAGTTACTCGCGGGGTGCCGGGTGCGAGCAGTACTTC. Protein sequence: CASSYSRGAGCEQYF.

This clonotype was counted at least ten times. The V call is TRBV5-8, the J call TRBJ1-4; 9 positions agree with TRBD1. The J segment lost 5 bases and the V segment lost 4 bases, leaving 6 bases of the junction unmatched. The CDR3 extends over 15 amino acids. Germline V CDR1 and CDR2: SGHTS, YDEGEE. The DNA of the CDR3 is TGTGCCAGCAGCCTGTCCGGGACAGGGAATGAAAAACTGTTTTTT. It encodes CASSLSGTGNEKLFF.

The chain carries TRBV6-1 and TRBJ2-2; a weak D match, TRBD1 (6 bases). CDR1 and CDR2 (germline): MNHNS, SASEGT. The CDR3 runs to 15 residues. Deletions cut 1 base from V and 6 bases from J, with 12 bases between. CDR3 in amino acids: CASSEDRVWSGELFF. The DNA for the CDR3 is TGTGCCAGCAGTGAAGACAGGGTATGGTCCGGGGAGCTGTTTTTT.

This clonotype occurred many times. The gene calls are TRBV28 and TRBJ2-7, with 8 positions matching TRBD1. V was pared by 4 bases and J by 1 base, with 6 bases of the junction left unmatched. Per germline, CDR1 MDHEN and CDR2 SYDVKM. The CDR3 is 15 amino acids. The CDR3 protein is CASSSTGQGSYEQYF. The CDR3, as DNA: TGTGCCAGCAGTTCCACAGGACAGGGTTCCTACGAGCAGTACTTC.

The rearrangement links TRBV7-6 to TRBJ1-6; perhaps TRBD1 as D (6 bases). The length of the CDR3 is 15 residues. Germline loops: CDR1 SGHVS, CDR2 FNYEAQ. Trimming took off 1 base at V and 5 bases at J, with 9 bases between the two ends. CDR3 residues: CASSLEDSNNSPLHF. CDR3 coding DNA: TGTGCCAGCAGCTTAGAGGACAGCAATAATTCACCCCTCCACTTT. The full variable domain, completed using reference TRBV7-6 and TRBJ1-6, is GAGVSQSPRYKVTKRGQDVALRCDPISGHVSLYWYRQALGQGPEFLTYFNYEAQQDKSGLPNDRFSAERPEGSISTLTIQRTEQRDSAMYRCASSLEDSNNSPLHFGNGTRLTVT.

This clonotype appeared many times. J is TRBJ1-2 and V is TRBV6-1, with TRBD1 as a possible D gene (5 bases). V lost 6 bases and J 5 bases, leaving 16 bases between the germline ends. Germline loops: CDR1 MNHNS, CDR2 SASEGT. CDR3 size: 14 residues. CDR3 sequence (DNA): TGTGCCAGCAGACCGCAGGCAGGGCGGTATGGCTACACCTTC. It yields the protein CASRPQAGRYGYTF.

This clonotype was seen more than once but under ten times. The chain recombines TRBV7-6 with TRBJ2-7, with 8 positions matching TRBD2. CDR1 and CDR2 from the germline V gene are SGHVS and FNYEAQ. The CDR3 runs to 15 residues. With 5 bases clipped from V and 0 bases from J, the junction kept 6 bases outside the gene matches. CDR3 nucleotide sequence: TGTGCCAGCAGCACCAGCGGGAGTCGCTCCTACGAGCAGTACTTC. Amino acids: CASSTSGSRSYEQYF.

This clonotype was detected a few times. The chain recombines TRBV5-1 with TRBJ1-2, with 8 nucleotides matching TRBD1. The CDR3 runs 13 residues. Trimming cost V 9 bases and J 3 bases; bases outside gene matches: 7. Germline V gene sequence: CDR1 SGHRS, CDR2 YFSETQ. CDR3 in DNA: TGCGCCACCTCGGGGACAGGACACTATGGCTACACCTTC. Translation: CATSGTGHYGYTF.

This clonotype was seen repeatedly, ten times or more. The V call is TRBV7-2, the J call TRBJ2-3; no reliable D call. Germline CDR1 reads SGHTA; CDR2 reads FQGNSA. V was shortened by 1 base and J by 5 bases, with 13 bases between the two germline ends. This CDR3 has 15 residues. The CDR3 reads CASSLVENWQDTQYF. CDR3 DNA sequence: TGTGCCAGCAGCTTAGTCGAGAATTGGCAAGATACGCAGTATTTT.